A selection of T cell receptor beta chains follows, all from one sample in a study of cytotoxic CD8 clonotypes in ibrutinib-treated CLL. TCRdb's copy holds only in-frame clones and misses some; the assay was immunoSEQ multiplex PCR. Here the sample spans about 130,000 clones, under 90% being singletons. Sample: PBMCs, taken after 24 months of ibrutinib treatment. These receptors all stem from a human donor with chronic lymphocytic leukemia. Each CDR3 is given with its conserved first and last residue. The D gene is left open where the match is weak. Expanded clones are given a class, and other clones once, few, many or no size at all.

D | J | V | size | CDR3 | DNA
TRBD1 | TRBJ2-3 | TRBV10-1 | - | CASSPDGLADRHTSTDTQYF | TGCGCCAGCAGTCCAGACGGGCTCGCGGACAGGCATACTAGCACAGATACGCAGTATTTT
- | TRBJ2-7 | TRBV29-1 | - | CSPLNGPFPSYEQYF | TGCAGCCCTTTAAATGGCCCTTTTCCTTCCTACGAGCAGTACTTC
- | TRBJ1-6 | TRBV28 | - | CAGTQGPPNSPLHF | TGTGCCGGAACTCAGGGGCCCCCTAATTCACCCCTCCACTTT
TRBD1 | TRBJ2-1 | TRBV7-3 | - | CASSLNTGGRNEQFF | TGTGCCAGCAGCTTAAATACAGGGGGACGGAATGAGCAGTTCTTC
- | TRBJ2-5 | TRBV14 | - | CASSQAQQAWETQYF | TGTGCCAGCAGCCAAGCCCAACAGGCTTGGGAGACCCAGTACTTC
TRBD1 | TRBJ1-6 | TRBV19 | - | CASSTGTDNSPLHF | TGTGCCAGTAGTACGGGGACAGATAATTCACCCCTCCACTTT
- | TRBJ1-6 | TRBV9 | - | CASSAPQGGSLHF | TGTGCCAGCAGCGCCCCGCAGGGTGGGTCCCTCCACTTT
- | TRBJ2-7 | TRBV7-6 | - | CASSLVATNAGAPYEQYF | TGTGCCAGCAGCTTAGTCGCGACTAATGCAGGGGCCCCTTACGAGCAGTACTTC
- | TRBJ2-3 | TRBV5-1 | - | CASSQAAFGTDTQYF | TGCGCCAGCAGTCAAGCGGCTTTTGGCACAGATACGCAGTATTTT
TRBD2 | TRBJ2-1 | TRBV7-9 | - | CASSVRDGTSGGYNEQFF | TGTGCCAGCAGCGTAAGAGATGGGACTAGCGGGGGGTACAATGAGCAGTTCTTC
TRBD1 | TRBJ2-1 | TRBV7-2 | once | CASSGQGFGNEQFF | TGTGCCAGCAGCGGACAGGGTTTTGGAAATGAGCAGTTCTTC
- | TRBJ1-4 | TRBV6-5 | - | CASRSLYEEKLFF | TGTGCCAGCAGATCGCTATACGAGGAAAAACTGTTTTTT
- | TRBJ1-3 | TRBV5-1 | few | CASSFQSTGSPGNTIYF | TGCGCCAGCAGTTTTCAATCCACAGGAAGTCCTGGAAACACCATATATTTT
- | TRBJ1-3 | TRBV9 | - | CASRAESGNTIYF | TGTGCCAGCAGGGCGGAGTCTGGAAACACCATATATTTT
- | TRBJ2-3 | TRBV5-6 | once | CASSMRLDTFTDTQYF | TGTGCCAGCAGCATGAGGCTGGACACATTCACAGATACGCAGTATTTT
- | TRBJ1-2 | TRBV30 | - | CAWSRNPLNGYTF | TGTGCCTGGAGCCGTAACCCCCTTAATGGCTACACCTTC
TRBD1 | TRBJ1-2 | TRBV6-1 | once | CASSTGGLYGYTF | TGTGCCAGCAGTACAGGGGGACTCTATGGCTACACCTTC
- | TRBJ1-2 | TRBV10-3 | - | CAISESSGLYGYTF | TGTGCCATCAGTGAGTCGTCGGGGCTGTATGGCTACACCTTC
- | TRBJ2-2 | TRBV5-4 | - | CASSGDAFSGELFF | TGTGCCAGCAGCGGGGACGCCTTTAGCGGGGAGCTGTTTTTT
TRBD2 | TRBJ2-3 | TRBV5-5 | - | CASSLVVAGGRGTQYF | TGTGCCAGCAGCTTGGTGGTAGCGGGGGGGCGAGGTACGCAGTATTTT
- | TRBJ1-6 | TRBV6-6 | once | CASSYSGSTNSPLHF | TGTGCCAGCAGTTACTCCGGGTCGACGAATTCACCCCTCCACTTT
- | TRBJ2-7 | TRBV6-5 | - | CASRDNSVYEQYF | TGTGCCAGCAGGGACAACTCAGTCTACGAGCAGTACTTC
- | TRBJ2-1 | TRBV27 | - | CASSMVFGNEQFF | TGTGCCAGCTCTATGGTCTTCGGCAATGAGCAGTTCTTC
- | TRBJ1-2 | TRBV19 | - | CASSISGQASGYTF | TGTGCCAGTAGTATATCAGGCCAGGCGAGTGGCTACACCTTC
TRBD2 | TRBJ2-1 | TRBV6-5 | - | CASSYRAGGHNEQFF | TGTGCCAGCAGTTACAGGGCGGGGGGGCACAATGAGCAGTTCTTC
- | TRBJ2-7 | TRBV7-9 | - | CASSEQSEQYF | TGTGCCAGCAGCGAACAGAGCGAGCAGTACTTC
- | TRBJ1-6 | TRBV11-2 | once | CASSFITESPLHF | TGTGCCAGCAGCTTTATTACAGAATCACCCCTCCACTTT
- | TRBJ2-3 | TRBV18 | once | CASSPSFKGDTQYF | TGTGCCAGCTCACCCTCGTTCAAGGGTGATACGCAGTATTTT
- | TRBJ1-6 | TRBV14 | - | CASSQEGGSSYNSPLHF | TGTGCCAGCAGCCAAGAAGGAGGGAGCTCCTATAATTCACCCCTCCACTTT
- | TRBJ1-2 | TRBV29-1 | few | CSVGARSGDGGYTF | TGCAGCGTCGGGGCCCGTTCAGGGGATGGTGGCTACACCTTC
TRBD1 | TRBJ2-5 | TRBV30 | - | CAWSVGGTGEETQYF | TGTGCCTGGAGTGTAGGCGGGACAGGGGAAGAGACCCAGTACTTC
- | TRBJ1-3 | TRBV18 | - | CASKDNTGNTIYF | TGTGCCAGCAAGGACAATACTGGAAACACCATATATTTT
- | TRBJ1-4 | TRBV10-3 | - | CAISESQDNEKLFF | TGTGCCATCAGTGAGTCCCAGGATAATGAAAAACTGTTTTTT
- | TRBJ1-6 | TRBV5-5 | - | CASSLVSRASNSPLHF | TGTGCCAGCAGCTTGGTTAGCAGGGCGTCTAATTCACCCCTCCACTTT
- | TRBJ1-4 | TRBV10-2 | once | CASSESRGVNEKLFF | TGCGCCAGCAGTGAGTCTCGCGGTGTTAATGAAAAACTGTTTTTT
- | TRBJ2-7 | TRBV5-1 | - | CASSFLQSSYEQYF | TGCGCCAGCAGCTTTCTACAGAGCTCCTACGAGCAGTACTTC
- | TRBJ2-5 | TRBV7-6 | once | CASSQGSRAETQYF | TGTGCCAGCAGCCAGGGATCCAGGGCAGAGACCCAGTACTTC
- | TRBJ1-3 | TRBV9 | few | CASSAGGGAGNTIYF | TGTGCCAGCAGCGCCGGGGGAGGGGCTGGAAACACCATATATTTT
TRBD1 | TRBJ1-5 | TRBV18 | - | CASSPRRDRGINQPQHF | TGTGCCAGCTCCCCCAGGCGCGACAGGGGCATTAATCAGCCCCAGCATTTT
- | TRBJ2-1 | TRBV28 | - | CASSFYFRQVDNEQFF | TGTGCCAGCAGTTTTTACTTTCGACAGGTAGACAATGAGCAGTTCTTC
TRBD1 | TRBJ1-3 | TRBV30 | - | CAWSVNRGIGNTIYF | TGTGCCTGGAGTGTTAACAGGGGGATTGGAAACACCATATATTTT
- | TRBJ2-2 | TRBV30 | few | CAWSYGTVAGELFF | TGTGCCTGGAGTTATGGAACGGTGGCCGGGGAGCTGTTTTTT
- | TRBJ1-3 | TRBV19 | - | CASSIPGGGSSSRNTIYF | TGTGCCAGTAGTATCCCCGGGGGGGGAAGCTCCTCTCGAAACACCATATATTTT
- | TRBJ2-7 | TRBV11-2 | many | CASSLGPGPRDEQYF | TGTGCCAGCAGCTTAGGCCCGGGACCTCGGGACGAGCAGTACTTC
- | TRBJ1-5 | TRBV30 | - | CAWSGGVNQPQHF | TGTGCCTGGAGTGGGGGGGTCAATCAGCCCCAGCATTTT
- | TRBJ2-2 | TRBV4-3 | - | CASSPSRGHTGELFF | TGCGCCAGCAGCCCCTCCAGGGGACACACCGGGGAGCTGTTTTTT
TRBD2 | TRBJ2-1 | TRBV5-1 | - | CASSLASGNVDEQFF | TGCGCCAGCAGCTTGGCTAGCGGCAATGTGGATGAGCAGTTCTTC
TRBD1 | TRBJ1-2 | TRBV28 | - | CASSPGTGIYGYTF | TGTGCCAGCAGTCCCGGGACAGGGATCTATGGCTACACCTTC
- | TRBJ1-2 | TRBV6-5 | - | CASSSDPTLRGYTF | TGTGCCAGCAGTTCGGACCCTACGCTCCGAGGCTACACCTTC
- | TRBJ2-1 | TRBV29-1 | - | CSLRAGSYNEQFF | TGCAGCCTCCGGGCAGGCTCCTACAATGAGCAGTTCTTC
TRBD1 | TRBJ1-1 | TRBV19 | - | CASTSRTGRAEAFF | TGTGCCAGTACCTCAAGGACAGGGCGGGCTGAAGCTTTCTTT
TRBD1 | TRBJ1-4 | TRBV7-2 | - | CASSQEGQGRNEKLFF | TGTGCCAGCAGCCAAGAGGGACAGGGACGAAATGAAAAACTGTTTTTT
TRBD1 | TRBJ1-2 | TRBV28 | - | CASSLARQGAGGYTF | TGTGCCAGCAGTTTAGCAAGACAGGGGGCTGGTGGCTACACCTTC